The clone carrying this T cell receptor beta chain was detected a few times. What it recognizes is unknown. The sample originates from a study of PD-1 blockade in classical Hodgkin lymphoma. Study in general: Nivolumab dosed at 3 mg/kg went to patients intravenously every 2 weeks. Study findings and constraints: Significant TCR diversity gains by C4D1 occurred in CD4+ but not CD8+ cells. According to reports, newly diagnosed patients had lower baseline TCR diversity than healthy donors, and relapsed/refractory patients had lower baseline TCR diversity still.

Sequenced by immunoSEQ multiplex PCR; TCRdb stores in-frame clones only, minus some. The sample lists 20,000 to 30,000 clones, about 74% occurring once. All the patients suffered relapse after autologous stem cell transplantation, and brentuximab vedotin exposure differed. This sample comprised peripheral blood mononuclear cells (PBMCs), obtained before the second cycle of nivolumab. This receptor was obtained from a human donor with classical Hodgkin lymphoma.

CDR3 DNA: TGCGCCAGCAGCTTGGATCCAGCGGGCCTATACAATGAGCAGTTCTTC. Translated, it gives CASSLDPAGLYNEQFF. This rearrangement joins TRBV5-1 to TRBJ2-1; D is perhaps TRBD2 (6 bases). V was cut by 0 bases and J by 4 bases, with 14 bases left in between. The CDR3 contains 16 residues. Germline V gives CDR1 SGHRS, CDR2 YFSETQ.